This TCR beta chain was sequenced in a study of regulatory T cells in long-lasting Graves disease. As to time point: newly diagnosed GD, antithyroid drugs for less than 3 months. Construction of the TCR library relied on RNA isolated from PBMCs. Libraries of TCR beta came from iRepertoire HTBI primers plus Arm-PCR of CDR3 regions. TCRdb re-analysed the multiplex PCR reads in MiXCR, keeping a single row per CDR3 protein. The data hold hundreds of thousands of distinct CDR3 sequences, with approximately 15% observed a single time. This clonotype was counted once. This sequence may be a read error, since a much larger clone differs from it by one base. The same sample was also studied in work on T cells in Graves' hyperthyroidism and ophthalmopathy.

The receptor's source is a man in his forties with Graves disease. The sample consisted of peripheral blood mononuclear cells (PBMCs), taken at new diagnosis, from a patient treated with antithyroid drugs.

CDR3 in amino acids: CASGSSGSNEKLFF. The CDR3 nucleotides read TGCGCCAGCGGCTCCTCAGGGAGCAATGAAAAACTGTTTTTT. The chain carries TRBV5-1 and TRBJ1-4; a weak D match, TRBD1 (5 bases). Trimming took off 7 bases at V and 5 bases at J, with 15 bases between the two ends. Germline assignment: CDR1 SGHRS and CDR2 YFSETQ. The CDR3 is made up of 14 amino acids.